This TCR beta chain was documented in a study of shared clonotypes between healthy human individuals. Germline assignment: CDR1 MNHEY and CDR2 SMNVEV (reference sequence). Deletions cut 7 bases from V and 3 bases from J, with 7 bases between. The CDR3 extends over 13 amino acids. TCRdb's copy holds only in-frame clones and misses some; the assay was immunoSEQ multiplex PCR. The data contain about 510,000 clones, less than 96% of them singletons. The sequenced sample was naive CD4+ T cells sorted from blood. Sample subset: CD45RA+ positively selected. The source of this sequence is a woman in her 30s in good health. The chain uses TRBV27 and TRBJ2-6; D gene ambiguous. The CDR3 DNA reads as TGTGCCAGCAAAGGCTTTGGGGCCAACGTCCTGACTTTC. This gives the protein CASKGFGANVLTF.